This TCR beta chain was documented in a study of shared clonotypes between healthy human individuals. This CDR3 spans 15 amino acids. V gave up 1 base and J gave up 2 bases, with 9 bases separating them. CDR1 SGHAT and CDR2 FQNNGV come from the germline V gene. The assay was immunoSEQ multiplex PCR, and TCRdb's table has in-frame clones only and misses some. Of 2 million to 2.5 million clones in the sample, 93% are singletons; the top ten hold 0.39%. Material for sequencing was naive CD4+ T cells from PBMCs. The subset: CD45RA+ positively selected. The chain employs TRBV11-2 and TRBJ1-3, with D perhaps matching TRBD1 (6 bases). The sequence was collected from a man aged 18-30 years in good health. Some clones in this sample may be carry-over from other donors' samples. CDR3 in DNA: TGTGCCAGCAGCTTAGTCAGGGGCCCTGGAAACACCATATATTTT. Amino acids: CASSLVRGPGNTIYF. Complete variable domain (other parts from reference TRBV11-2 and TRBJ1-3): EAGVAQSPRYKIIEKRQSVAFWCNPISGHATLYWYQQILGQGPKLLIQFQNNGVVDDSQLPKDRFSAERLKGVDSTLKIQPAKLEDSAVYLCASSLVRGPGNTIYFGEGSWLTVV.